This T cell receptor (beta chain) was recovered during a study of T cell responses to AZD1222 COVID-19 vaccine. Study in general: Samples with a second dose at about 4 or about 12 weeks were pooled together.

Germline V CDR1 and CDR2: KGHSH, LQKENI. This CDR3 is built from 15 residues. With 5 bases removed from V and 2 bases from J, the gap between germline ends came to 13 bases. The method was immunoSEQ multiplex PCR; TCRdb's version includes in-frame clones alone and lacks a portion of them. The sample lists 95,000 to 110,000 clones, 90% to 95% occurring once. General study findings and limits: Spike regions recognized by vaccine-associated CD4 TCRs spanned the protein, led by 160-218 and 743-854. Only after the peak T cell response were repertoires sampled. Spike-specific TCR breadth and depth rose after two AZD1222 doses.

Details on this clone: Its antigen remains unidentified.

This TCR was recovered from an adult in good health. The chain combines TRBV18 with TRBJ2-1; no firm D call. The sample consisted of peripheral blood, taken on day 0 of AZD1222 vaccination. The CDR3 region has the DNA TGTGCCAGCTCAAGGCGTCCGCAAACCTACAATGAGCAGTTCTTC. It codes for CASSRRPQTYNEQFF. Supplemented by reference TRBV18 and TRBJ2-1, the full variable domain reads NAGVMQNPRHLVRRRGQEARLRCSPMKGHSHVYWYRQLPEEGLKFMVYLQKENIIDESGMPKERFSAEFPKEGPSILRIQQVVRGDSAAYFCASSRRPQTYNEQFFGPGTRLTVL.